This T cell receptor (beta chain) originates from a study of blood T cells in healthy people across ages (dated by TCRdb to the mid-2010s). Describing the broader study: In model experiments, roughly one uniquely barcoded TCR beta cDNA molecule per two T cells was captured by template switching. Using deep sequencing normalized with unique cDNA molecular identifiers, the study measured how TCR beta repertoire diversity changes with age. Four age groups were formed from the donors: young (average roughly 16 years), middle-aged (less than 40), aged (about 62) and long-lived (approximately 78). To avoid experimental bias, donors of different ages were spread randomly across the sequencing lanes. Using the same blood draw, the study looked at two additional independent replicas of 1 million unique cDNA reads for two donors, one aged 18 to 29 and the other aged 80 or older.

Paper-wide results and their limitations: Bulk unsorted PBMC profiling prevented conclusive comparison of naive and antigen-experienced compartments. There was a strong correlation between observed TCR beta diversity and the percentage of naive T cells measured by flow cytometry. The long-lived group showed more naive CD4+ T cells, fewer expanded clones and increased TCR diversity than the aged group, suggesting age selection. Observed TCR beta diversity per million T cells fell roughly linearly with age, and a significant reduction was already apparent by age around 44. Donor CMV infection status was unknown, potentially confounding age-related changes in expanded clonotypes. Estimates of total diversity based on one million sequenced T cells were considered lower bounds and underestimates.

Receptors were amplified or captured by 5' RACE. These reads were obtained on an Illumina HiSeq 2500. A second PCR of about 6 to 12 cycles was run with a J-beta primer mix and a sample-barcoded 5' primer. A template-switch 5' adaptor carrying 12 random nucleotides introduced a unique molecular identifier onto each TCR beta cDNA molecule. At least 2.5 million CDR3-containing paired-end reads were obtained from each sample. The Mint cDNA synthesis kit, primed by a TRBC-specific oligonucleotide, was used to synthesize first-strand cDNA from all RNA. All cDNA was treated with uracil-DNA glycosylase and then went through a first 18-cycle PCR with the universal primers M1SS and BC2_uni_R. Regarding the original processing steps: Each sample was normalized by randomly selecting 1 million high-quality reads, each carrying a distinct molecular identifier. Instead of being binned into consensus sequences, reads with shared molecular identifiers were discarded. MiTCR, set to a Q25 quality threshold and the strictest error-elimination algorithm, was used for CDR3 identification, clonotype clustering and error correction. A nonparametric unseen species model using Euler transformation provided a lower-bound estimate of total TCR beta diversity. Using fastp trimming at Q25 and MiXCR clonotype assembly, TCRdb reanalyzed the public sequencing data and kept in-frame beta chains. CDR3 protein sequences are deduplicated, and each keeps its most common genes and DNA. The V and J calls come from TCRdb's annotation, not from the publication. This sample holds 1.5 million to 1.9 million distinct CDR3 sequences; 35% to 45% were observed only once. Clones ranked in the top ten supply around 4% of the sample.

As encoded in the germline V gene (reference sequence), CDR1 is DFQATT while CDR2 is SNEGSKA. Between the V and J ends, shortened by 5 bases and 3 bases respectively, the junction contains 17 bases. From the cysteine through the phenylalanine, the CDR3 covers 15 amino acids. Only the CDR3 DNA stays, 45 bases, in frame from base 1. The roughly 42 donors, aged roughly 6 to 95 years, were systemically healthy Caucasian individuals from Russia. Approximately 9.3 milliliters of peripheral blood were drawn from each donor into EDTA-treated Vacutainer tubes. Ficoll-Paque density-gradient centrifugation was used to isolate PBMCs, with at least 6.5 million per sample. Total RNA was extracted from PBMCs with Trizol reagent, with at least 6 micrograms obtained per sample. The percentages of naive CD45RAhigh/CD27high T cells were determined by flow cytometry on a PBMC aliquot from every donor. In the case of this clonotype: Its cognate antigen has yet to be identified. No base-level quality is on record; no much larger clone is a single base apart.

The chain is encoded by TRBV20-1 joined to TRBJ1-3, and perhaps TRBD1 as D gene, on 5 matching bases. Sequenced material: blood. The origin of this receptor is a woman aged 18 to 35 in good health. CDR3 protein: CSAPEARVHGNTIYF. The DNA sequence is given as TGCAGTGCTCCGGAGGCCAGGGTACATGGAAACACCATATATTTT.